This TCR beta chain was recorded in a study of shared T cell receptors in the human thymus. The CDR3 length is 19 residues. The ends were cut back, 3 bases at V and 2 bases at J, with 23 bases in the middle. Germline CDR1 LNHDA, CDR2 SQIVND (reference sequence). Clones were sequenced by immunoSEQ multiplex PCR, and TCRdb holds only the in-frame ones, with some missing. The table lists hundreds of thousands of clones, around nine tenths of them singletons. This same sample was also taken into another study, of human thymus T cells.

This clonotype was obtained from a boy younger than two with a congenital heart defect. The V and J genes are TRBV19 and TRBJ2-1; tentative D call: TRBD1 (6 bases). Sequencing was done on a sample of thymocytes. The CDR3 sequence is CASSIGATYRDYTYNEQFF. The CDR3 region has the DNA TGTGCCAGTAGTATCGGGGCCACATACAGGGATTACACCTACAATGAGCAGTTCTTC. Using reference TRBV19 and TRBJ2-1 for the parts outside the CDR3, the full variable domain is DGGITQSPKYLFRKEGQNVTLSCEQNLNHDAMYWYRQDPGQGLRLIYYSQIVNDFQKGDIAEGYSVSREKKESFPLTVTSAQKNPTAFYLCASSIGATYRDYTYNEQFFGPGTRLTVL.